The TCR beta chain under discussion was sequenced for a study of cytomegalovirus exposure and HLA in healthy donors. Findings and caveats of the study: A reported reduction in N-insertions relative to the 666-donor mean was seen in an Asian-associated ancestry cluster in a later analysis. No immune exposure information besides CMV serostatus was available.

Unrecorded immune exposure was likely among donors, who were nominally healthy when sampled. Remarks on this clone: The target antigen is unknown. The sample carries other DNA sequences with the same CDR3.

Trimming pared 3 bases from V and 5 bases from J, leaving 4 bases between. CDR1 and CDR2 (germline): MNHNY, SVGAGI (reference sequence). The length of the CDR3 is 11 residues. PCR amplification relied on 60 Vbeta primers (plus 13 Jbeta primers). Using immunoSEQ multiplex PCR, the repertoire was profiled, and TCRdb retains in-frame clones only, with some absent. The sample includes tens of thousands of clones. Sequencing used PBMCs. The V and J genes are TRBV6-6 and TRBJ2-5; the D is unclear. The TCR comes from a woman in her thirties or forties in good health and CMV-seronegative. CDR3 DNA: TGTGCCAGCAGTTATGAGGAGACCCAGTACTTC. This encodes CASSYEETQYF.